A single sample is the source of the 21 T cell receptor beta chains below, sequenced in a study of vaccination effects on CD4 cells after COVID-19. Clones were sequenced by immunoSEQ multiplex PCR, and TCRdb holds only the in-frame ones, with some missing. This sample carries approximately 74,000 clones, less than 75% of them seen once, and the ten largest clones take approximately 2%. Following an approximately 10-day culture, CD4+ T cells were purified. Participants were given two doses of BNT162b2 or mRNA-1273 vaccine. No cognate antigen is known for these TCRs. The specimen comprised CD4+ T cells from PBMCs cultured without peptide, sampled after COVID-19 vaccination. Receptors originate from a human donor who received a COVID-19 vaccine.

CDR3 residues: CASSLGLDQPQHF. The CDR3 coding sequence is TGTGCCAGCAGTCTCGGATTGGATCAGCCCCAGCATTTT. The chain employs TRBV3-1 (or the pseudogene TRBV3-2) and TRBJ1-5; no clear D. This CDR3 has 13 residues. V was cut by 6 bases and J by 5 bases, with 11 bases left in between. Germline V gene lookup returns CDR1 LGHDT and CDR2 YNNKEL (reference sequence).

This chain joins TRBV21-1 and TRBJ1-1; the D call in the table, TRBD1, was not verified against the DNA. TRBV21-1 is designated a pseudogene. This CDR3 is 15 amino acids long. The CDR3 DNA reads as TGTGCCAGCAGCGAGACCGGGACAGCGAACACTGAAGCTTTCTTT. The encoded protein is CASSETGTANTEAFF.

The genes are TRBV10-2 and TRBJ1-1; 7 nucleotides align to TRBD1. Germline V CDR1 and CDR2: WSHSY, SAAADI. This CDR3 contains 15 residues. V was clipped by 7 bases and J by 0 bases; unmatched bases: 8. CDR3 sequence (DNA): TGCGCCAGCATACGGGACAGAACAATGAACACTGAAGCTTTCTTT. Its translation is CASIRDRTMNTEAFF.

The gene calls are TRBV28 and TRBJ1-2, with D maybe TRBD1 (5 bases). The CDR3 spans 11 residues. Trimming left V 11 bases short and J 2 bases short, with 9 bases between. CDR1 is MDHEN and CDR2 is SYDVKM in the germline V gene. As DNA, the CDR3 is TGTGCCGGGGGGACCAACTATGGCTACACCTTC. It is translated as CAGGTNYGYTF.

CDR3 region: CASSVGDREETQYF. The CDR3 nucleotides read TGCGCCAGCAGCGTCGGGGACAGGGAAGAGACCCAGTACTTC. This rearrangement joins TRBV5-1 to TRBJ2-5; the match to TRBD1 covers 9 bases. The CDR3 totals 14 residues. CDR1 and CDR2 from the germline V gene are SGHRS and YFSETQ. With V trimmed by 4 bases and J by 3 bases, 4 bases remained unmatched.

This chain connects TRBV20-1 to TRBJ1-2; D ambiguous. Between the trimmed V and J ends, which lost 4 bases and 7 bases, there was a span of 10 bases. CDR1 DFQATT and CDR2 SNEGSKA come from the germline V gene (reference sequence). The CDR3 consists of 11 residues. CDR3 coding DNA: TGCAGTGCTACTGAGTGGGTTGGCTACACCTTC. This translates into CSATEWVGYTF.

The J gene is TRBJ2-7, the V gene TRBV23-1; D gene ambiguous. TRBV23-1 is reported as an ORF; its role is uncertain. This CDR3 spans 14 amino acids. V shed 4 bases and J shed 5 bases, with 15 bases lying between them. CDR3 DNA: TGCGCCAGCAGTCCGAGACTTGGTGGGGACGAGCAGTACGTC. Amino acids: CASSPRLGGDEQYV.

The V call is TRBV19, the J call TRBJ1-1; maybe TRBD1 (6 bases). V was shortened by 6 bases and J by 0 bases, with 11 bases between the two germline ends. The CDR3 runs 14 residues. CDR1 and CDR2 from the germline V gene are LNHDA and SQIVND (reference sequence). DNA for the CDR3: TGTGCCAGTAGCCAGGGGTCCATGAACACTGAAGCTTTCTTT. It codes for CASSQGSMNTEAFF.

V is TRBV6-5 and J is TRBJ1-2; D unclear. The CDR3 is 15 residues long. Looked up from germline, CDR1 is MNHEY and CDR2 is SVGAGI. The V gene lost 2 bases and the J gene lost 0 bases, with 10 bases spanning the gap. Here the CDR3 DNA reads TGTGCCAGCAGTTACATAGCCCGACCTAACTATGGCTACACCTTC. This translates into CASSYIARPNYGYTF.

The chain recombines TRBV4-2 with TRBJ2-3; D not resolved. CDR1 and CDR2 (germline): LGHNA, YNFKEQ. V lost 2 bases to trimming and J lost 7 bases, with 7 bases between them. CDR3 size: 12 residues. CDR3 coding DNA: TGTGCCAGCAGCCAAAGGGATAATACGCAGTATTTT. Protein sequence: CASSQRDNTQYF.

This clone has a handful of counts. This chain links TRBV6-5 with TRBJ1-1, with a possible D match to TRBD1 (6 bases). Germline lookup yields CDR1 MNHEY and CDR2 SVGAGI. This CDR3 region has 13 residues. The V and J ends lost 6 bases and 2 bases respectively, with 10 bases between them. CDR3 protein: CASRLQGNTEAFF. The CDR3 nucleotides are TGTGCCAGCAGATTACAGGGAAACACTGAAGCTTTCTTT.

The genes are TRBV5-4 and TRBJ1-2; D is perhaps TRBD1 (6 bases). Germline V gives CDR1 SGHNT, CDR2 YYREEE (reference sequence). With 0 bases removed from V and 3 bases from J, the gap between germline ends came to 12 bases. The CDR3 extends over 15 amino acids. CDR3: CASSLGQGRDYGYTF. In DNA, the CDR3 is TGTGCCAGCAGCTTGGGTCAGGGGAGGGACTATGGCTACACCTTC.

This clone was counted once. In nucleotides, the CDR3 is TGTGCCACCAGCCCCGGGGGGGCCCATTGGTTCTTC. Its protein product is CATSPGGAHWFF. This sequence joins TRBV15 and TRBJ2-1; 8 bases are shared with TRBD2. The CDR3 is made up of 12 amino acids. Germline CDR1 reads LNHNV; CDR2 reads YYDKDF (reference sequence). The V gene end was trimmed by 5 bases and the J gene end by 15 bases; junction bases not matched to a gene: 9.

V usage is TRBV18 and J usage is TRBJ2-7, with a weak D call TRBD1 (5 bases). The CDR3 extends over 13 amino acids. The V and J ends lost 3 bases and 2 bases respectively, with 8 bases between them. The germline CDR1 and CDR2 sequences are KGHSH and LQKENI. The CDR3 reads CASSPGAPYEQYV. Written as DNA, the CDR3 is TGTGCCAGCTCACCTGGGGCCCCCTACGAGCAGTACGTC.

This clone was counted a few times. The chain recombines TRBV28 with TRBJ1-6; D call uncertain. The CDR3 consists of 12 residues. Germline V gene lookup returns CDR1 MDHEN and CDR2 SYDVKM. V lost 1 base and J 12 bases, leaving 7 bases between the germline ends. The CDR3: CASSLYEGPLHF. In nucleotides, the CDR3 is TGTGCCAGCAGTTTATATGAGGGACCCCTCCACTTT. The full variable domain, its missing parts supplied by reference TRBV28 and TRBJ1-6, is DVKVTQSSRYLVKRTGEKVFLECVQDMDHENMFWYRQDPGLGLRLIYFSYDVKMKEKGDIPEGYSVSREKKERFSLILESASTNQTSMYLCASSLYEGPLHFGNGTRLTVT.

This clone occurred once. The chain carries TRBV7-2 and TRBJ2-1; TRBD1 aligns across 9 bases. The germline V gene has CDR1 SGHTA and CDR2 FQGNSA. V was clipped by 2 bases and J by 4 bases; unmatched bases: 12. The CDR3 has 18 residues. The CDR3 protein is CASSLSQYWTGDYNEQFF. DNA of the CDR3: TGTGCCAGCAGCTTAAGCCAATATTGGACAGGGGATTACAATGAGCAGTTCTTC.

This clone is classed as medium-sized. This sequence joins TRBV5-5 and TRBJ1-6, with D possibly matching TRBD1 (6 bases). CDR1 and CDR2 (germline): SGHKS, YYEKEE (reference sequence). There are 14 residues in the CDR3. V lost 4 bases, J lost 5 bases, and 10 bases lay in between. The CDR3, as DNA: TGTGCCAGCAGCAAAAGGACAGATAATTCACCCCTCCACTTT. Its protein product is CASSKRTDNSPLHF. Looking up the rest from reference TRBV5-5 and TRBJ1-6 gives the full variable domain: DAGVTQSPTHLIKTRGQQVTLRCSPISGHKSVSWYQQVLGQGPQFIFQYYEKEERGRGNFPDRFSARQFPNYSSELNVNALLLGDSALYLCASSKRTDNSPLHFGNGTRLTVT.

This clone was recorded a few times. The CDR3 DNA reads as TGTGCCAGCTCACGGACTACAGGGAAGGATCAGCCCCAGCATTTT. Amino acid sequence: CASSRTTGKDQPQHF. This chain uses TRBV18 with TRBJ1-5; a weak D match, TRBD1 (6 bases). Per the germline V gene, CDR1 is KGHSH and CDR2 is LQKENI. The CDR3 is 15 residues long. Deletions cut 4 bases from V and 5 bases from J, with 15 bases between.

CDR3 sequence reads: CASSPPWGPNLMNTEAFF. In DNA, the CDR3 is TGTGCCAGCAGCCCACCCTGGGGTCCCAATCTCATGAACACTGAAGCTTTCTTT. The genes are TRBV7-8 and TRBJ1-1; D is unresolved. V lost 5 bases and J 0 bases, leaving 22 bases between the germline ends. The CDR3 is 18 amino acids. Germline V lookup: CDR1 SGHVS, CDR2 FQNEAQ. The full variable domain, rest sourced from reference TRBV7-8 and TRBJ1-1, is GAGVSQSPRYKVAKRGQDVALRCDPISGHVSLFWYQQALGQGPEFLTYFQNEAQLDKSGLPSDRFFAERPEGSVSTLKIQRTQQEDSAVYLCASSPPWGPNLMNTEAFFGQGTRLTVV.

V usage is TRBV19 and J usage is TRBJ1-2; 7 bases are a match to TRBD1. The V gene end was trimmed by 1 base and the J gene end by 9 bases; junction bases not matched to a gene: 5. CDR3 length: 13 amino acids. Germline V CDR1 and CDR2: LNHDA, SQIVND (reference sequence). As DNA, the CDR3 is TGTGCCAGTAGTATAGGACAGGGTCAGAGCTACACCTTC. Protein product: CASSIGQGQSYTF. Drawing the rest from reference TRBV19 and TRBJ1-2, the complete variable domain is DGGITQSPKYLFRKEGQNVTLSCEQNLNHDAMYWYRQDPGQGLRLIYYSQIVNDFQKGDIAEGYSVSREKKESFPLTVTSAQKNPTAFYLCASSIGQGQSYTFGSGTRLTVV.

CDR3 bases: TGTGCCAGCAGCCAGGGCTGGGACCGTAACTATGGCTACACCTTC. Its translation: CASSQGWDRNYGYTF. The V call is TRBV4-2, the J call TRBJ1-2; D might be TRBD1 (5 bases). The V and J ends lost 3 bases and 1 base respectively, with 12 bases between them. Germline lookup yields CDR1 LGHNA and CDR2 YNFKEQ. CDR3 length: 15 residues.